This TCR beta chain was identified during a study of response to subunit inactivated influenza vaccine. This clonotype was seen many times. The CDR3 loop spans 12 amino acids. The germline V gene encodes CDR1 DFQATT and CDR2 SNEGSKA (reference sequence). V lost 4 bases and J lost 3; bases outside the gene matches: 3. In TCRdb, the RT-PCR reads were re-called with MiXCR into one record per CDR3 protein. Of 500,000 to 550,000 distinct CDR3 sequences listed, approximately 7.8% were seen once; the top ten hold roughly 13%. This TCR was recovered from a man aged 45 to 70 who received an inactivated influenza vaccine. The sequencing used PBMCs from blood, collected roughly 24 months after vaccination. The V and J genes are TRBV20-1 and TRBJ2-7, with TRBD1 matching over 7 bases. CDR3 DNA: TGCAGTGCTAAGACAGGGTTCTACGAGCAGTACTTC. Its translation: CSAKTGFYEQYF.